This entry describes one T cell receptor (beta chain). Its matching antigen is unknown. The record originates from a study of cytomegalovirus exposure and HLA in healthy donors. Findings and caveats of the study: Using the classifier, cytomegalovirus status was reportedly diagnosed with high specificity and sensitivity. The authors considered a cluster of highly shared sequence variants likely to be a sequencing artifact.

The PCR made use of 60 Vbeta and 13 Jbeta primers. The method was immunoSEQ multiplex PCR; TCRdb's version includes in-frame clones alone and lacks a portion of them. This sample contains about 35,000 clones. This CDR3 region has 14 residues. Trimming left V 4 bases short and J 0 bases short, with 7 bases between. Germline V gene sequence: CDR1 MGHDK, CDR2 SYGVNS. The sequence came from a man aged 40-50 years in good health and CMV-seronegative. This chain joins TRBV25-1 and TRBJ1-5; D is undetermined. Sequences were obtained from PBMCs. The CDR3 protein is CASSVGNSNQPQHF. CDR3 DNA: TGTGCCAGCAGTGTCGGGAATAGCAATCAGCCCCAGCATTTT.